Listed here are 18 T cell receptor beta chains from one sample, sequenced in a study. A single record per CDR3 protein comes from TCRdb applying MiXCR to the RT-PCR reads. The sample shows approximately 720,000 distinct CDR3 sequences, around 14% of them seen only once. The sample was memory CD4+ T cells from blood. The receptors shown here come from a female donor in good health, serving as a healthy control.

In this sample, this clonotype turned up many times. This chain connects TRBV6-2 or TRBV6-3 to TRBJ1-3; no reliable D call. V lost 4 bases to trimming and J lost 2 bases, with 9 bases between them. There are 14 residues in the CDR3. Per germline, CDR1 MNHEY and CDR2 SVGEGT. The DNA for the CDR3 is TGTGCCAGCAGTTCCGCAGTGACTGGAAACACCATATATTTT. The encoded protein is CASSSAVTGNTIYF.

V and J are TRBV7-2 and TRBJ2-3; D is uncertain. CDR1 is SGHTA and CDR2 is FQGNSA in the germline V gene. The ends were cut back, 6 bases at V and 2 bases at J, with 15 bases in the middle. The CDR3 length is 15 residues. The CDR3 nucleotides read TGTGCCAGCAGTTTAAACCTGGGCGCCACAGATACGCAGTATTTT. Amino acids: CASSLNLGATDTQYF.

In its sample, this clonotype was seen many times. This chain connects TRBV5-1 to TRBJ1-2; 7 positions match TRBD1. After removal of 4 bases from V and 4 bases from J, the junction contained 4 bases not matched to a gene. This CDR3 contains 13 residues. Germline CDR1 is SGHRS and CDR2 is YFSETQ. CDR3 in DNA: TGCGCCAGCAGCCAGGGGGAACGCTATGGCTACACCTTC. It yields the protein CASSQGERYGYTF.

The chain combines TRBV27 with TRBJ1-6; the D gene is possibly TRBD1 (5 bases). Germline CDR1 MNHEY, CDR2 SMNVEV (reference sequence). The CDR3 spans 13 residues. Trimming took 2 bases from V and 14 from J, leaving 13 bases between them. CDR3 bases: TGTGCCAGCAGTTTAGCAGGGATTGTATCCCTCCACTTT. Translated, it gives CASSLAGIVSLHF.

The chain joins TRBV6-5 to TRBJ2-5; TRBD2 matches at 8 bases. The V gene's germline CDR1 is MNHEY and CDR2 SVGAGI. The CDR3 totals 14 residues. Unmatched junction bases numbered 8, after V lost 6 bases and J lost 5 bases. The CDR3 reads CASSRPGGGETQYF. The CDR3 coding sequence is TGTGCCAGCAGCCGGCCCGGGGGGGGTGAGACCCAGTACTTC.

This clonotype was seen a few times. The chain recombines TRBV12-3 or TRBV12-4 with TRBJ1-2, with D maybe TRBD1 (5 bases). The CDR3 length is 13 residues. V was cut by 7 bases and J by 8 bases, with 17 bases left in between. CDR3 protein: CASNSGLLWGYTF. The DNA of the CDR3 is TGTGCCAGCAACTCGGGACTGCTCTGGGGCTACACCTTC.

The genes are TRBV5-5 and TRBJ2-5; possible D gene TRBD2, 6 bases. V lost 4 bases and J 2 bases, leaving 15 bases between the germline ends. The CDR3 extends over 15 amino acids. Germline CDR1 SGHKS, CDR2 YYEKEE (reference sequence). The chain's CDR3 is CASSKAGTQQETQYF. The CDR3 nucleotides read TGTGCCAGCAGCAAAGCTGGGACTCAGCAAGAGACCCAGTACTTC.

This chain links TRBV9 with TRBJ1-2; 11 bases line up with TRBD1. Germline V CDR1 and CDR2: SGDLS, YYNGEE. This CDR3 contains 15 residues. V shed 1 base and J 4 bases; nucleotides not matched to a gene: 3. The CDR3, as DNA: TGTGCCAGCAGCGTACCGGGACAGGGGGGCTATGGCTACACCTTC. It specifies CASSVPGQGGYGYTF.

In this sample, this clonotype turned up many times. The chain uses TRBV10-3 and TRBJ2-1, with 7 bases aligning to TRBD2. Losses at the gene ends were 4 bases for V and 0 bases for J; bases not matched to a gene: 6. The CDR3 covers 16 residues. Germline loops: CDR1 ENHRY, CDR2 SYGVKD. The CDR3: CAISGSSGSSYNEQFF. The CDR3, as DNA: TGTGCCATCAGTGGGTCTAGCGGAAGCTCCTACAATGAGCAGTTCTTC.

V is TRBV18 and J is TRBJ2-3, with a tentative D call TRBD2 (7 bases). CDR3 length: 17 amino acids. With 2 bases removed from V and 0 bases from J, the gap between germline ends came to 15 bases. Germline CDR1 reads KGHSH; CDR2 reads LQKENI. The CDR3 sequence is CASSPKGGGRSTDTQYF. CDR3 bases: TGTGCCAGCTCACCAAAAGGGGGGGGCCGGAGCACAGATACGCAGTATTTT.

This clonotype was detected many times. CDR3 DNA: TGTGCCATCCGGGACGAGATGAACACTGAAGCTTTCTTT. Encoded protein: CAIRDEMNTEAFF. V is TRBV10-3 and J is TRBJ1-1; possibly TRBD1 for D (5 bases). Trimming took off 8 bases at V and 0 bases at J, with 10 bases between the two ends. This CDR3 spans 13 amino acids. CDR1 and CDR2 (germline): ENHRY, SYGVKD.

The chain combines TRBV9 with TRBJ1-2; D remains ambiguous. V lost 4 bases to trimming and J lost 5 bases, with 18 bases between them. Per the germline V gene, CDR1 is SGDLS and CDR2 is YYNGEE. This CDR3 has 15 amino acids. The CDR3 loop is CASSPYSGSGYGYTF. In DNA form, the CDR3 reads TGTGCCAGCAGCCCATACTCGGGGTCGGGGTATGGCTACACCTTC.

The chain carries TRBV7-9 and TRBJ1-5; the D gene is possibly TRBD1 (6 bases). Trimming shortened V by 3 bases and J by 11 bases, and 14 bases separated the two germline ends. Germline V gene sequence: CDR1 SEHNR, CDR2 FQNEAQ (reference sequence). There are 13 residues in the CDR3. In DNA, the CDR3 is TGTGCCAGCAGCTTCGATCAACCAGGGGCCCAGCATTTT. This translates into CASSFDQPGAQHF.

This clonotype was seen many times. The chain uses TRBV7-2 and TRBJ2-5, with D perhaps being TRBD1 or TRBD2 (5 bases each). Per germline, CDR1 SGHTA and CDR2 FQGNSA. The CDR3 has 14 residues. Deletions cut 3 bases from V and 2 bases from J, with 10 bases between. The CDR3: CASSFSGAQETQYF. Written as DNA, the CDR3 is TGTGCCAGCAGCTTTTCCGGGGCTCAAGAGACCCAGTACTTC. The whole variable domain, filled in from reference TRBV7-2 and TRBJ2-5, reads GAGVSQSPSNKVTEKGKDVELRCDPISGHTALYWYRQSLGQGLEFLIYFQGNSAPDKSGLPSDRFSAERTGGSVSTLTIQRTQQEDSAVYLCASSFSGAQETQYFGPGTRLLVL.

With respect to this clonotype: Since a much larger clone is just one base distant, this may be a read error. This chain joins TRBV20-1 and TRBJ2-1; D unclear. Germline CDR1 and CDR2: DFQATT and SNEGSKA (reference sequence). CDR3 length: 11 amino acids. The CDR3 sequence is CGAREYNEQFF. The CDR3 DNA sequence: TGCGGTGCTAGAGAATACAATGAGCAGTTCTTC.

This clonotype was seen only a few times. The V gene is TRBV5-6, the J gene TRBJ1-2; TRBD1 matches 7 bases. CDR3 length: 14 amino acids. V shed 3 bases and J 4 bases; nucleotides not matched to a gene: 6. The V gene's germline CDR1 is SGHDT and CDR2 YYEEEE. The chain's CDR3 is CASSSQGGIYGYTF. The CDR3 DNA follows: TGTGCCAGCAGCTCTCAGGGGGGCATCTATGGCTACACCTTC.

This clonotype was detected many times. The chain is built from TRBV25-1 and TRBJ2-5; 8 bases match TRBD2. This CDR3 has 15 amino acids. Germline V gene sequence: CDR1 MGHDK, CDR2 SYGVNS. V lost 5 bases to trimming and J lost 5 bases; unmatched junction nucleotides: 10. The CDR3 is CASSSGGLAAETQYF. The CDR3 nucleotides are TGTGCCAGCAGTTCGGGAGGACTAGCCGCGGAGACCCAGTACTTC.

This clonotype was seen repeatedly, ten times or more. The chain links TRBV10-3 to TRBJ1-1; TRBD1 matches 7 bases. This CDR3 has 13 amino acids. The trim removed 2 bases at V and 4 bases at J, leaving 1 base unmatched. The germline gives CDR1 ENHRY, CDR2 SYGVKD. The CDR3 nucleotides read TGTGCCATCAGTGAGCGACAGGGCACTGAAGCTTTCTTT. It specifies CAISERQGTEAFF.